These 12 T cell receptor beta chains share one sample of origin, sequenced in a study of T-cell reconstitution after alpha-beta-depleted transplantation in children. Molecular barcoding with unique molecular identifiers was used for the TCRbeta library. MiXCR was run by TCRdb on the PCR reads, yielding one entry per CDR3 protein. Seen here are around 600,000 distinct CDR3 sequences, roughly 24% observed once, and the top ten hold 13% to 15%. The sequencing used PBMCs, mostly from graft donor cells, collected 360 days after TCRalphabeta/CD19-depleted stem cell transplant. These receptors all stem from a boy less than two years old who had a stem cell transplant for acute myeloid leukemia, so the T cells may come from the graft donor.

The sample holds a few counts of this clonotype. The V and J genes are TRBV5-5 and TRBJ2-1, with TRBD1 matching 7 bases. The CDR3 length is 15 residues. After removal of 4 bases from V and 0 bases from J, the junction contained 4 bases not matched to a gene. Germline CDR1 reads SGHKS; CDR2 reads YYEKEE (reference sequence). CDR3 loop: CASSDRDSSYNEQFF. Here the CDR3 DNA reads TGTGCCAGCAGCGACCGGGACAGCTCCTACAATGAGCAGTTCTTC.

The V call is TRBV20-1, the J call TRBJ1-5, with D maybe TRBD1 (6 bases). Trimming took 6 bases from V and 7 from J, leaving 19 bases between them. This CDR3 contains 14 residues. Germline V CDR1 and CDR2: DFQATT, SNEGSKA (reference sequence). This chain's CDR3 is CSASKWGAGQPQHF. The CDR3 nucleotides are TGCAGTGCCAGTAAATGGGGGGCAGGGCAGCCCCAGCATTTT.

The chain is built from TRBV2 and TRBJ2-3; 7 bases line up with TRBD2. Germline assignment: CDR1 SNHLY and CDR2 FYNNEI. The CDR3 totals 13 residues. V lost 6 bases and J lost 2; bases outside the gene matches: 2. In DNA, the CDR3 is TGTGCCAGCAGGACTAGCCCCACAGATACGCAGTATTTT. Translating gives CASRTSPTDTQYF.

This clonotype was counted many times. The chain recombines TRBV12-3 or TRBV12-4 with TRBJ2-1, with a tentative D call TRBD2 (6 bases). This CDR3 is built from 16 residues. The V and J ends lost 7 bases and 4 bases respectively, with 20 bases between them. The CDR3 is CASNRGTAGPYNEQFF. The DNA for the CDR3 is TGTGCCAGCAATCGAGGGACGGCGGGGCCGTACAATGAGCAGTTCTTC.

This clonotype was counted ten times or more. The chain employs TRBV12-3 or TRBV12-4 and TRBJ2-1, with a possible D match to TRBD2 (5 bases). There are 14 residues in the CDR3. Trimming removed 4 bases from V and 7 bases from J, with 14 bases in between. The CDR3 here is CASSSSSGKNEQFF. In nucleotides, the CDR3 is TGTGCCAGCAGTTCGTCCTCGGGGAAAAATGAGCAGTTCTTC.

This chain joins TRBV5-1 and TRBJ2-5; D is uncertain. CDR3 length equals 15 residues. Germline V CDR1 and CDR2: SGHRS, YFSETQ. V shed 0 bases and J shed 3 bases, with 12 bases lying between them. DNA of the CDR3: TGCGCCAGCAGCTTGGTCGGACCTAGGGAAGAGACCCAGTACTTC. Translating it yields CASSLVGPREETQYF.

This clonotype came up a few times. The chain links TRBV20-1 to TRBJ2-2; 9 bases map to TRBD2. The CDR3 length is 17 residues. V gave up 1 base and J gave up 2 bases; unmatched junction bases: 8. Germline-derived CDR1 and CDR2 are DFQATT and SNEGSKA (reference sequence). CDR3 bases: TGCAGTGCTAGAGGGTATAGCGGGGGACTAAACACCGGGGAGCTGTTTTTT. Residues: CSARGYSGGLNTGELFF.

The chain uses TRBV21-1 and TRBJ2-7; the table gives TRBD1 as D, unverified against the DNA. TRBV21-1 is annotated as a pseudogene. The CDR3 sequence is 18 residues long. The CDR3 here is CASSKRPTDRTETYEQYF. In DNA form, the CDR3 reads TGTGCCAGCAGCAAAAGGCCCACCGACAGGACTGAAACCTACGAGCAGTACTTC.

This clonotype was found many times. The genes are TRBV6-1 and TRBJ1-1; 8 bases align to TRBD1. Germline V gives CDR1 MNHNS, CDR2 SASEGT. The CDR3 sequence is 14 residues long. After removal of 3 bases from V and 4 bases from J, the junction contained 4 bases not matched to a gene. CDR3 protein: CASSDTGGSTEAFF. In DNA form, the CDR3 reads TGTGCCAGCAGTGACACAGGGGGGTCCACTGAAGCTTTCTTT.

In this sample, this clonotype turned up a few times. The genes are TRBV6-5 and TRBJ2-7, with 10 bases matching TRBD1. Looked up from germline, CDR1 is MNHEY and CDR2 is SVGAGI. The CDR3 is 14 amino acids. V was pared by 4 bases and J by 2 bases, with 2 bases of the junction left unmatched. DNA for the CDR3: TGTGCCAGCAGTTTCGACAGGGGGCCCTACGAGCAGTACTTC. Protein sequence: CASSFDRGPYEQYF.

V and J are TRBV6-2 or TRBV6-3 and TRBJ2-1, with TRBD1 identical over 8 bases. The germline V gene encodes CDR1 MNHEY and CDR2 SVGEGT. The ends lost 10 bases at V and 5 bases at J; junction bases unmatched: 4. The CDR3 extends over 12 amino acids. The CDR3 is CATRGLNNEQFF. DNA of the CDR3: TGTGCCACCAGGGGGCTAAACAATGAGCAGTTCTTC.

CDR3 DNA sequence: TGTGCCAGCAGTTTTGACGACACTGAAGCTTTCTTT. It codes for CASSFDDTEAFF. The rearrangement joins TRBV12-3 or TRBV12-4 to TRBJ1-1; D remains unclear. Trimming left V 3 bases short and J 3 bases short, with 5 bases between. The CDR3 has 12 amino acids.